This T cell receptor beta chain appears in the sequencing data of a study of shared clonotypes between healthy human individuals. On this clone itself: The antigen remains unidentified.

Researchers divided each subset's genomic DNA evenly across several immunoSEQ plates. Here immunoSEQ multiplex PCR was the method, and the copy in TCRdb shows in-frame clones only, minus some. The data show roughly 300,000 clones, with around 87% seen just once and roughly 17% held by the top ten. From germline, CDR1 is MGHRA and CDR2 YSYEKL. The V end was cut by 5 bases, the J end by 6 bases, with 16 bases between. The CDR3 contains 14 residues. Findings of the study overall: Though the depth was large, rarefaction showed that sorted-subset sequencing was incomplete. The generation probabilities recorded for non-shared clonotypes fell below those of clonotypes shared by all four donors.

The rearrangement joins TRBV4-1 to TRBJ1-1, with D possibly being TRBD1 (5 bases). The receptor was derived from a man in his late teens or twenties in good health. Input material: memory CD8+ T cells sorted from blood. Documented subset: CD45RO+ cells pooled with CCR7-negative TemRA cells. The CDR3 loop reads CASSSKWGRAEAFF. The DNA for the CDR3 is TGCGCCAGCAGCTCAAAGTGGGGGAGGGCTGAAGCTTTCTTT.